These T cell receptor beta chains were read from a single sample in a study of identical twins. TCRdb re-called the 5' RACE reads with MiXCR, one entry per CDR3 protein. The data contain hundreds of thousands of distinct CDR3 sequences, approximately 24% of them singletons. The same specimen was also included in a second study, on T cells expressing NK-cell markers.

The specimen was CD4+ T cells sorted from blood. Every receptor here comes from a woman in her late teens or twenties in good health. Both conserved end residues are trimmed from each CDR3. D genes are given only for firm matches.

TRBD1,12,TRBJ2-5,TRBV7-9,ASSFKGQRETQY
TRBD1,12,TRBJ2-7,TRBV5-1,ASSTGQGHYEQY
-,6,TRBJ2-5,TRBV3-1,ASGSSY
-,13,TRBJ1-1,TRBV12-3/TRBV12-4,ASLWGGKVNTEAF
-,13,TRBJ2-3,TRBV5-1,ASSLRGAVADTQY
TRBD2,15,TRBJ2-1,TRBV6-2/TRBV6-3,ASSYRTSGTRGDEQF
-,13,TRBJ2-3,TRBV9,ASSVGGGAPDTQY
-,10,TRBJ1-2,TRBV20-1,SAGREVSGYT
-,12,TRBJ1-2,TRBV7-8,ASSFSRTGGDYT
-,13,TRBJ2-5,TRBV7-9,ASSRIRRATETQY
TRBD1,13,TRBJ2-1,TRBV6-1,ASGAGTGTYNEQF
-,12,TRBJ2-3,TRBV29-1,SVLVTLSTDTQY
-,10,TRBJ2-5,TRBV10-3,AISESFETQY
-,13,TRBJ2-1,TRBV28,ASSLGGGRSSEQF
-,11,TRBJ2-4,TRBV7-6,ASSATSQNIQY
-,9,TRBJ2-3,TRBV18,ASSLGATQY
TRBD1,12,TRBJ1-6,TRBV12-3/TRBV12-4,ASRPGTANSPLH
TRBD2,14,TRBJ2-5,TRBV27,ASRGGGKGSAETQY
-,14,TRBJ1-5,TRBV5-1,ASSPSPQGSNQPQH
-,11,TRBJ1-2,TRBV20-1,SAPRDPRGGYT
-,13,TRBJ2-1,TRBV5-1,ASTLGRLFYNEQF
TRBD2,13,TRBJ2-5,TRBV6-1,ASSPASGRGETQY
TRBD1,13,TRBJ2-3,TRBV12-3/TRBV12-4,ASSRTGFSTDTQY
TRBD2,12,TRBJ2-2,TRBV20-1,SAPREGYTGELF